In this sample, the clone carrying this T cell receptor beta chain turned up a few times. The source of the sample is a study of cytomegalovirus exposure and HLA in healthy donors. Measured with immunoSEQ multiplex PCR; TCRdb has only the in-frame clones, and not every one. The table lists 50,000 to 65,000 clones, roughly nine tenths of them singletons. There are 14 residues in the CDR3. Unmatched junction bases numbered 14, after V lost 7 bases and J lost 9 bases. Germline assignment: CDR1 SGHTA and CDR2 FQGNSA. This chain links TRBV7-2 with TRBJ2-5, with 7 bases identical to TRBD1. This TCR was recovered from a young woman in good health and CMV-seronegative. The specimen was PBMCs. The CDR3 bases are TGTGCCAGCAACCCCGGACAGGAGTCGGGGTCCCAGTACTTC. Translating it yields CASNPGQESGSQYF.